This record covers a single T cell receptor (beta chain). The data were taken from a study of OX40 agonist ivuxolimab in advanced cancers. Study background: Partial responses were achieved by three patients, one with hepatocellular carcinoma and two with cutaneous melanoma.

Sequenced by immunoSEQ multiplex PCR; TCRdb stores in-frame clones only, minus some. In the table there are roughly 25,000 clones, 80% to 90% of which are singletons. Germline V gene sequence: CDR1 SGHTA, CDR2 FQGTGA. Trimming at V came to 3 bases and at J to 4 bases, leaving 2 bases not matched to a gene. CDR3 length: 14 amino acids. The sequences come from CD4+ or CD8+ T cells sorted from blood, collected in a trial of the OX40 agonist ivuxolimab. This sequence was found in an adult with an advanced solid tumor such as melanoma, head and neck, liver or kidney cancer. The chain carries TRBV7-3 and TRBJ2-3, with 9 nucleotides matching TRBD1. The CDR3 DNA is TGTGCCAGCAGCTTCGGGACAGGGTCAGATACGCAGTATTTT. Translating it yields CASSFGTGSDTQYF.